This T cell receptor (beta chain) was recovered during a study of cytomegalovirus exposure and HLA in healthy donors. Turning to this clone: Its antigen remains unidentified.

Study conclusions and caveats: A later analysis by the authors found several of the most significant clusters apparently linked to common viral pathogens. Immune exposure was documented only through CMV serostatus. Sequencing likely caused a cluster of highly shared sequence variants. Being productive about 90% or about 30% of the time was typical of most TCR beta V segments in an earlier analysis.

PCR employed 60 Vbeta and 13 Jbeta primers. Clones were sequenced by immunoSEQ multiplex PCR, and TCRdb holds only the in-frame ones, with some missing. The table records a few hundred thousand clones, approximately 79% of them present only once. Germline V CDR1 and CDR2: SGHTA, FQGNSA. The CDR3 totals 13 residues. The V and J ends lost 6 bases and 4 bases, in that order; junction bases with no gene match: 4. This clonotype originated in a man younger than 35 in good health and CMV-seronegative. The source material was PBMCs. The V call is TRBV7-2, the J call TRBJ1-2; 8 bases are shared with TRBD1. CDR3 coding DNA: TGTGCCAGCAGACGGACAGGGTCCTATGGCTACACCTTC. The encoded protein is CASRRTGSYGYTF. Supplemented by reference TRBV7-2 and TRBJ1-2, the full variable domain reads GAGVSQSPSNKVTEKGKDVELRCDPISGHTALYWYRQSLGQGLEFLIYFQGNSAPDKSGLPSDRFSAERTGGSVSTLTIQRTQQEDSAVYLCASRRTGSYGYTFGSGTRLTVV.